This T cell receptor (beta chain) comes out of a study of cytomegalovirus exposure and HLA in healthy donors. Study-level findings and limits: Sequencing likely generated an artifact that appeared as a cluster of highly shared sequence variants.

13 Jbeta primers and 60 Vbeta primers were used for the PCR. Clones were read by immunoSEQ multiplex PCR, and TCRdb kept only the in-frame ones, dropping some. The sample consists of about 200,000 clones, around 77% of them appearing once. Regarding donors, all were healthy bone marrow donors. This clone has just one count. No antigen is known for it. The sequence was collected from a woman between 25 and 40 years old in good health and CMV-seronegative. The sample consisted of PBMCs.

The CDR3 spells CASSVVSGSGNTIYF. The DNA for the CDR3 is TGTGCCAGCAGCGTAGTTTCAGGCTCTGGAAACACCATATATTTT. The rearrangement uses TRBV9 and TRBJ1-3; unclear D gene. The germline CDR1 and CDR2 sequences are SGDLS and YYNGEE. Trimming shortened V by 0 bases and J by 0 bases, and 7 bases separated the two germline ends. The CDR3 length is 15 residues.